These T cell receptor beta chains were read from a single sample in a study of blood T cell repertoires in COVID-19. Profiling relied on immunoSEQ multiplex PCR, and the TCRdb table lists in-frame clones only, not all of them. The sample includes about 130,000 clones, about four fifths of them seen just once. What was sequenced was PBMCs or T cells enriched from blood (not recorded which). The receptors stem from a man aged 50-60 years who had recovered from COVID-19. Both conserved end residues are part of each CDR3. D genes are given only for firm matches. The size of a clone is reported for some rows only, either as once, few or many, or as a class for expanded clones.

CDR3: CASSHAGVNEKLFF; DNA: TGCGCCAGCAGCCACGCCGGGGTTAATGAAAAACTGTTTTTT; size: .; D: .; V: TRBV4-3; J: TRBJ1-4
CDR3: CASREGTGNYEQYF; DNA: TGCGCCAGCAGAGAGGGGACAGGGAACTACGAGCAGTACTTC; size: .; D: TRBD1; V: TRBV5-1; J: TRBJ2-7
CDR3: CASRQGHSWNTEAFF; DNA: TGTGCCAGTAGACAGGGCCATAGTTGGAACACTGAAGCTTTCTTT; size: .; D: TRBD1; V: TRBV6-5; J: TRBJ1-1
CDR3: CASSYREPGANVLTF; DNA: TGTGCCAGCAGTTACCGAGAGCCTGGGGCCAACGTCCTGACTTTC; size: .; D: .; V: TRBV6-5; J: TRBJ2-6
CDR3: CASSPPTGVNGELFF; DNA: TGTGCCAGCAGCCCCCCGACAGGGGTGAACGGGGAGCTGTTTTTT; size: few; D: TRBD1; V: TRBV7-9; J: TRBJ2-2
CDR3: CASRPWDSFDEQYF; DNA: TGTGCCAGCAGGCCCTGGGACAGTTTCGACGAGCAGTACTTC; size: .; D: .; V: TRBV12-1; J: TRBJ2-7
CDR3: CASSPGGRSYNSPLHF; DNA: TGTGCCAGCAGCCCTGGGGGCCGCTCCTATAATTCACCCCTCCACTTT; size: .; D: .; V: TRBV27; J: TRBJ1-6
CDR3: CATSWEYNQPQHF; DNA: TGTGCCACCTCGTGGGAGTACAATCAGCCCCAGCATTTT; size: .; D: .; V: TRBV5-8; J: TRBJ1-5
CDR3: CAISDPNRGLSNQPQHF; DNA: TGTGCCATCAGTGACCCTAACAGGGGACTTAGCAATCAGCCCCAGCATTTT; size: once; D: TRBD1; V: TRBV10-3; J: TRBJ1-5
CDR3: CASSLNSATRGNEQFF; DNA: TGTGCCAGCAGCTTAAATTCCGCGACTAGAGGGAATGAGCAGTTCTTC; size: .; D: .; V: TRBV7-3; J: TRBJ2-1
CDR3: CAWSVWGVGQPQHF; DNA: TGTGCCTGGAGTGTATGGGGGGTTGGTCAGCCCCAGCATTTT; size: few; D: .; V: TRBV30; J: TRBJ1-5
CDR3: CASSPVSTNTGELFF; DNA: TGTGCCAGTAGCCCCGTTAGTACGAACACCGGGGAGCTGTTTTTT; size: .; D: .; V: TRBV19; J: TRBJ2-2
CDR3: CASSPKSTGAGEQYF; DNA: TGTGCCAGCTCACCCAAATCGACAGGGGCGGGCGAGCAGTACTTC; size: .; D: TRBD1; V: TRBV18; J: TRBJ2-7
CDR3: CASSSSGTLGYTF; DNA: TGTGCCAGCAGCTCGTCGGGAACTTTGGGCTACACCTTC; size: .; D: .; V: TRBV7-9; J: TRBJ1-2
CDR3: CASTGTGNSPLHF; DNA: TGTGCCAGCACGGGGACAGGTAATTCACCCCTCCACTTT; size: .; D: TRBD1; V: TRBV6-6; J: TRBJ1-6
CDR3: CASSQGTGVGNQPQHF; DNA: TGCGCCAGCAGCCAAGGGACAGGGGTCGGGAATCAGCCCCAGCATTTT; size: .; D: TRBD1; V: TRBV5-1; J: TRBJ1-5
CDR3: CASSLAGTSGGGNEQFF; DNA: TGTGCCAGCAGCTTGGCCGGGACTAGCGGGGGGGGCAATGAGCAGTTCTTC; size: .; D: TRBD2; V: TRBV5-8; J: TRBJ2-1
CDR3: CASSIGQGGYEQYF; DNA: TGTGCCAGCAGTATAGGACAGGGTGGATACGAGCAGTACTTC; size: medium-sized; D: TRBD1; V: TRBV28; J: TRBJ2-7
CDR3: CASSSRQGEEEKLFF; DNA: TGTGCCAGCAGCTCTCGACAGGGGGAAGAGGAAAAACTGTTTTTT; size: .; D: TRBD1; V: TRBV7-9; J: TRBJ1-4
CDR3: CASSLVRVNTEAFF; DNA: TGTGCCAGCAGCTTAGTTCGGGTGAACACTGAAGCTTTCTTT; size: .; D: .; V: TRBV7-9; J: TRBJ1-1
CDR3: CASRRGTNYGYTF; DNA: TGTGCCAGTAGGCGGGGAACTAACTATGGCTACACCTTC; size: .; D: .; V: TRBV19; J: TRBJ1-2
CDR3: CASSESGGLSYEQYF; DNA: TGCGCCAGCAGTGAGTCGGGCGGACTATCCTACGAGCAGTACTTC; size: .; D: .; V: TRBV10-1; J: TRBJ2-7
CDR3: CASSWRGQANTEAFF; DNA: TGTGCCAGCAGCTGGAGGGGACAGGCAAACACTGAAGCTTTCTTT; size: .; D: TRBD1; V: TRBV11-2; J: TRBJ1-1
CDR3: CASRGEVQTGELFF; DNA: TGCGCCAGCAGGGGAGAAGTTCAAACCGGGGAGCTGTTTTTT; size: .; D: .; V: TRBV10-2; J: TRBJ2-2
CDR3: CASSYSGQPEAFF; DNA: TGTGCCAGCAGTTACTCTGGACAGCCTGAAGCTTTCTTT; size: .; D: .; V: TRBV6-2/TRBV6-3; J: TRBJ1-1
CDR3: CASSFGGEGQPQHF; DNA: TGTGCCAGCAGTTTCGGAGGCGAGGGTCAGCCCCAGCATTTT; size: .; D: .; V: TRBV28; J: TRBJ1-5
CDR3: CASSQSYTEAFF; DNA: TGTGCCAGCAGCCAGAGCTACACTGAAGCTTTCTTT; size: .; D: .; V: TRBV7-8; J: TRBJ1-1
CDR3: CASSSPTGTYEQFF; DNA: TGTGCCAGCAGTTCACCGACAGGGACCTATGAGCAGTTCTTC; size: .; D: TRBD1; V: TRBV6-6; J: TRBJ2-1
CDR3: CASSARQKPYEQYF; DNA: TGTGCCAGCAGCGCCCGACAGAAACCCTACGAGCAGTACTTC; size: .; D: .; V: TRBV9; J: TRBJ2-7
CDR3: CASSWTSGDNEQFF; DNA: TGTGCCAGCAGTTGGACTAGCGGGGACAATGAGCAGTTCTTC; size: .; D: TRBD2; V: TRBV7-3; J: TRBJ2-1
CDR3: CASSSRDRPPDTQYF; DNA: TGTGCCAGCAGCAGCCGGGACAGGCCCCCAGATACGCAGTATTTT; size: .; D: TRBD1; V: TRBV7-9; J: TRBJ2-3